The entry that follows covers one T cell receptor beta chain sequence. The sample comes from a study of blood T cell repertoires in COVID-19. Study-wide background: T cells, B-cell-depleted T cells, or PBMCs supplied cDNA or gDNA.

Sequencing used immunoSEQ multiplex PCR; TCRdb keeps in-frame clones, though not all of them. The sample has about 130,000 clones; 86% are singletons. Per germline, CDR1 MNHEY and CDR2 SVGAGI. V shed 0 bases and J shed 1 base, with 9 bases lying between them. The CDR3 runs to 15 residues. This TCR was sampled from a woman between 45 and 60 years old who had recovered from COVID-19. The gene calls are TRBV6-5 and TRBJ1-1; D unresolved. Material for sequencing was PBMCs or T cells enriched from blood (not recorded which). Written as DNA, the CDR3 is TGTGCCAGCAGTTACTCCAAACGGGGGAACACTGAAGCTTTCTTT. The encoded protein is CASSYSKRGNTEAFF.